The 9 T cell receptor beta chains reported below all come from one sample, sequenced in a study of blood T cell repertoires in COVID-19. Data came from immunoSEQ multiplex PCR; TCRdb stores just in-frame clones and leaves some out. The sample has about 300,000 clones, under 90% seen once. Specimen: PBMCs or T cells enriched from blood (not recorded which). The receptors stem from a man in his sixties who had recovered from COVID-19.

The chain carries TRBV7-2 and TRBJ1-2; 8 nucleotides agree with TRBD1. CDR3 length equals 19 residues. The V and J ends lost 1 base and 1 base, in that order; junction bases with no gene match: 14. Germline V gene sequence: CDR1 SGHTA, CDR2 FQGNSA. CDR3 amino acids: CASSLVAATGDHINYGYTF. CDR3 coding DNA: TGTGCCAGCAGCTTAGTTGCCGCGACAGGGGACCATATTAACTATGGCTACACCTTC. Variable domain in full (rest from reference TRBV7-2 and TRBJ1-2): GAGVSQSPSNKVTEKGKDVELRCDPISGHTALYWYRQSLGQGLEFLIYFQGNSAPDKSGLPSDRFSAERTGGSVSTLTIQRTQQEDSAVYLCASSLVAATGDHINYGYTFGSGTRLTVV.

The chain is built from TRBV7-6 and TRBJ2-2, with D perhaps TRBD2 (6 bases). The CDR3 has 15 amino acids. CDR1 and CDR2 from the germline V gene are SGHVS and FNYEAQ. V lost 1 base to trimming and J lost 7 bases, with 13 bases between them. This CDR3 is CASSLVRPGGGELFF. In DNA form, the CDR3 reads TGTGCCAGCAGCTTAGTGCGGCCCGGGGGCGGGGAGCTGTTTTTT.

V gene TRBV6-5 combines with J gene TRBJ2-7; 9 bases match TRBD1. V was clipped by 6 bases and J by 5 bases; unmatched bases: 11. CDR3 size: 15 residues. Per germline, CDR1 MNHEY and CDR2 SVGAGI. The CDR3 region is CASSHTGTGSNEQYF. CDR3 DNA: TGTGCCAGCAGCCATACCGGGACAGGGTCTAACGAGCAGTACTTC.

J is TRBJ1-2 and V is TRBV5-1; 9 bases align to TRBD1. After removal of 5 bases from V and 4 bases from J, the junction contained 9 bases not matched to a gene. The CDR3 runs to 15 residues. CDR1 and CDR2 (germline): SGHRS, YFSETQ. The CDR3 bases are TGCGCCAGCAGAGCAACAGGGGGCGCGGGCTATGGCTACACCTTC. It codes for CASRATGGAGYGYTF.

V usage is TRBV4-2 and J usage is TRBJ2-7; 12 bases agree with TRBD2. With V trimmed by 4 bases and J by 2 bases, 3 bases remained unmatched. Germline-derived CDR1 and CDR2 are LGHNA and YNFKEQ. This CDR3 has 15 amino acids. CDR3 in amino acids: CASSRGLAGTYEQYF. CDR3 nucleotides: TGTGCCAGCAGCCGTGGACTAGCGGGAACCTACGAGCAGTACTTC.

The V gene is TRBV11-2, the J gene TRBJ2-1; perhaps TRBD2 as D (6 bases). V was shortened by 5 bases and J by 6 bases, with 26 bases between the two germline ends. Per germline, CDR1 SGHAT and CDR2 FQNNGV. The CDR3 contains 18 residues. The CDR3 nucleotides read TGTGCCAGCAGCCCAAGACTAGGCCCCTTTCCAGAGGGCAATGAGCAGTTCTTC. This codes for CASSPRLGPFPEGNEQFF. The entire variable domain, with the rest obtained from reference TRBV11-2 and TRBJ2-1, is as follows: EAGVAQSPRYKIIEKRQSVAFWCNPISGHATLYWYQQILGQGPKLLIQFQNNGVVDDSQLPKDRFSAERLKGVDSTLKIQPAKLEDSAVYLCASSPRLGPFPEGNEQFFGPGTRLTVL.

J is TRBJ2-1 and V is TRBV5-5, with 10 bases matching TRBD1. The CDR3 length is 15 residues. V lost 2 bases, J lost 9 bases, and 8 bases stayed unmatched. The germline V gene has CDR1 SGHKS and CDR2 YYEKEE (reference sequence). The CDR3 spells CASSFGTGAFSEQFF. The CDR3 nucleotides read TGTGCCAGCAGCTTTGGGACAGGGGCCTTTAGTGAGCAGTTCTTC.

The chain carries TRBV6-5 and TRBJ2-7; 14 nucleotides agree with TRBD2. This CDR3 contains 14 residues. J gave up 7 bases and V 6 bases, and 5 bases lay outside the gene matches. Germline V CDR1 and CDR2: MNHEY, SVGAGI. CDR3: CASSGTSGSGEQYF. CDR3 coding DNA: TGTGCCAGCAGCGGGACTAGCGGGAGTGGGGAGCAGTACTTC.

The V gene is TRBV18, the J gene TRBJ2-1, with D perhaps matching TRBD1 (6 bases). V was shortened by 0 bases and J by 6 bases, with 15 bases between the two germline ends. Looked up from germline, CDR1 is KGHSH and CDR2 is LQKENI. The CDR3 is 16 amino acids. Here the CDR3 DNA reads TGTGCCAGCTCACCACCGAACAGCGCCAGGGGCAATGAGCAGTTCTTC. This codes for CASSPPNSARGNEQFF.